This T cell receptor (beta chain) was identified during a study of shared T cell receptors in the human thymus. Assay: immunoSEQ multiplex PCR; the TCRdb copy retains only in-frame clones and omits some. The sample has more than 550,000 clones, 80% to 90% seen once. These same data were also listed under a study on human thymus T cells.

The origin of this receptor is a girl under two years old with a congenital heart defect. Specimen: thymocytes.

The CDR3 DNA reads as TGTGCCAGCAGTTACGGGGGGACAGTTATTAATGAAAAACTGTTTTTT. Amino acid sequence: CASSYGGTVINEKLFF. The J gene is TRBJ1-4, the V gene TRBV6-6; 7 bases align to TRBD1. Germline V gene lookup returns CDR1 MNHNY and CDR2 SVGAGI (reference sequence). This CDR3 has 16 residues. Losses at the gene ends were 2 bases for V and 4 bases for J; bases not matched to a gene: 7.